The 10 T cell receptor beta chains below come from one sample, sequenced in a study of T cells in Graves' hyperthyroidism and ophthalmopathy. Researchers took RNA transcripts and amplified the TCR beta CDR3 regions from them. HTBI primers were employed in a first-round RT-PCR of the TCR CDR3. TCRdb recomputed calls from the multiplex PCR reads with MiXCR, one row per CDR3 protein. This table holds around 690,000 distinct CDR3 sequences, around a sixth found once. The material sequenced was blood. These receptors originate from a man over 45 with Graves' hyperthyroidism.

Only a few counts were recorded for this clonotype. V usage is TRBV10-3 and J usage is TRBJ2-1, with 13 bases identical to TRBD2. Germline V lookup: CDR1 ENHRY, CDR2 SYGVKD. The V segment lost 2 bases and the J segment 8 bases; nucleotides outside the gene matches: 9. The CDR3 extends over 17 amino acids. CDR3 in amino acids: CAISERTSGRAGDEQFF. CDR3 bases: TGTGCCATCAGTGAGAGAACTAGCGGGAGGGCCGGCGATGAGCAGTTCTTC.

This clonotype has only a few counts. The chain uses TRBV29-1 and TRBJ2-2, with 10 bases aligning to TRBD2. CDR3 length: 19 residues. Germline trimming cut 1 base from V and 0 bases from J; bases unmatched to any gene: 11. CDR1 SQVTM and CDR2 ANQGSEA come from the germline V gene. The CDR3 sequence: CSVEGTEFTSGANTGELFF. The CDR3 DNA is TGCAGCGTTGAAGGGACAGAATTCACTAGCGGGGCGAACACCGGGGAGCTGTTTTTT.

The chain uses TRBV29-1 and TRBJ1-1; no clear D. V gave up 3 bases and J gave up 4 bases, with 12 bases separating them. CDR3 length: 13 amino acids. CDR1 is SQVTM and CDR2 is ANQGSEA in the germline V gene. The CDR3 region is CSVDNRTGTEAFF. CDR3 nucleotides: TGCAGCGTTGACAATCGTACCGGCACTGAAGCTTTCTTT. Drawing the rest from reference TRBV29-1 and TRBJ1-1, the complete variable domain is SAVISQKPSRDICQRGTSLTIQCQVDSQVTMMFWYRQQPGQSLTLIATANQGSEATYESGFVIDKFPISRPNLTFSTLTVSNMSPEDSSIYLCSVDNRTGTEAFFGQGTRLTVV.

With regard to this clonotype: This may come from a read error, since a much larger clone is one base off. The chain joins TRBV20-1 to TRBJ2-3; D is perhaps TRBD2 (9 bases). The CDR3 spans 15 residues. The germline CDR1 and CDR2 sequences are DFQATT and SNEGSKA (reference sequence). The CDR3 DNA reads TGCAGTGCCCTTAGCGGGAGTTATGGGACAGGTACGCAGTATTTT. Its protein is CSALSGSYGTGTQYF.

This clonotype has more than one count but fewer than ten. This chain uses TRBV11-2 with TRBJ2-3; 9 bases are a match to TRBD1. The germline V gene has CDR1 SGHAT and CDR2 FQNNGV. The CDR3 extends over 13 amino acids. Trimming took 3 bases from V and 5 from J; bases not matched to a gene: 0. The CDR3 sequence is CASSLTGGDTQYF. The CDR3, as DNA: TGTGCCAGCAGCTTGACAGGGGGAGATACGCAGTATTTT.

This rearrangement joins TRBV29-1 to TRBJ1-1; D is unclear. Germline assignment: CDR1 SQVTM and CDR2 ANQGSEA. The V and J ends lost 7 bases and 0 bases respectively, with 12 bases between them. The CDR3 runs to 13 residues. CDR3 loop: CSADSDLNTEAFF. In DNA form, the CDR3 reads TGCAGCGCCGATAGCGACCTGAACACTGAAGCTTTCTTT.

This clonotype was picked up a small number of times. The chain uses TRBV20-1 and TRBJ2-1; TRBD2 matches 11 bases. Losses at the gene ends were 0 bases for V and 8 bases for J; bases not matched to a gene: 15. The CDR3 extends over 18 amino acids. Germline assignment: CDR1 DFQATT and CDR2 SNEGSKA (reference sequence). The CDR3: CSARDRGSGRASFYEQFF. The CDR3 DNA reads TGCAGTGCTAGAGATCGGGGTAGCGGGAGGGCCTCTTTTTATGAGCAGTTCTTC.

This clonotype was seen only a few times. At one boundary the junction diverges from the germline segment, which might be a read error. V gene TRBV7-7 combines with J gene TRBJ2-1; 9 nucleotides match TRBD2. CDR3 length: 16 amino acids. Germline values: CDR1 SSHAT, CDR2 FNYEAQ (reference sequence). In DNA, the CDR3 is TGTGCTAGCAGCGTGGGGGGCGGGAGGGCCTACAATGAGCAGTTCTTC. Protein product: CASSVGGGRAYNEQFF.

In its sample, this clonotype was seen many times. The chain joins TRBV28 to TRBJ2-7; 8 nucleotides line up with TRBD1. The germline V gene encodes CDR1 MDHEN and CDR2 SYDVKM. V was clipped by 7 bases and J by 3 bases; unmatched bases: 5. The CDR3 has 13 residues. The CDR3 DNA sequence: TGTGCCAGCAACCGGGACAGGTTCTACGAGCAGTACTTC. Amino acids: CASNRDRFYEQYF.

This clonotype came up many times. This rearrangement joins TRBV6-2 or TRBV6-3 to TRBJ1-1; D perhaps matches TRBD1 (5 bases). V was trimmed by 8 bases and J by 1 base, leaving 20 bases between them. The V gene's germline CDR1 is MNHEY and CDR2 SVGEGT. This CDR3 spans 16 amino acids. This CDR3 reads CASAIREQGWNTEAFF. The CDR3 DNA reads as TGTGCCAGCGCCATCCGGGAGCAGGGTTGGAACACTGAAGCTTTCTTT.